This T cell receptor (beta chain) comes out of a study of CD8+ T cells in alopecia areata (dated by TCRdb to 2016 to 2018). Regarding the research as a whole: The treated patients took part in an open-label pilot trial in which moderate-to-severe alopecia areata was treated with oral tofacitinib at 5 to 10 mg twice daily. RNA was extracted with the PAXgene miRNA kit for fixed scalp, the miRNeasy kit for PBMCs, and the RNeasy kit for mouse skin. Biopsies were taken from tofacitinib-treated patients at baseline and at 4 and 24 weeks of treatment, and a later scalp biopsy was taken in several of the tofacitinib-treated patients. Human TCRbeta sequencing covered scalp tissue and sorted CD4+ and CD8+ peripheral blood T cells from patchy and totalis/universalis alopecia areata patients and healthy controls. To study T cell clonal expansion in alopecia areata, the researchers applied high-throughput TCRbeta sequencing to both the C3H/HeJ mouse model and human patients. In treated patients, disease severity was measured using the SALT score, which gives the percentage of scalp surface area affected. Clonality in the scalp was compared among normal scalp (n=4), patchy alopecia areata scalp (n=8), and alopecia totalis/universalis scalp (n=8). immunoSEQ multiplex PCR using 35 Vbeta forward primers and 13 Jbeta reverse primers was used to amplify TCRbeta CDR3 regions. Tofacitinib was given for 6 to 18 months, followed by 6 months of follow-up off drug to assess delayed response and recurrence. Study-level results and caveats: Scalp TCR repertoire analysis is complicated because resident alphabeta T cells in normal human skin are also sequenced, whereas mouse skin is dominated by gammadelta T cells. With tofacitinib, both scalp clonality and the number of expanded CD8+ clones among the top 100 scalp clones went down significantly. Shared TCR sequences between patients were less evident than in mice, which may be partly attributable to HLA diversity in the patient population. Lesional scalp, especially in alopecia totalis/universalis, showed higher clonality and more expanded CD8+ clones than normal scalp, suggesting antigenic drive. During tofacitinib treatment, many expanded lesional clones remained in scalp and blood, and this persistence may partly explain relapse after treatment is stopped. Because the treated cohort was small and had only one nonresponder, larger studies are needed to examine links between baseline CD8+ expansion and response.

This clone was detected only once. It has no known antigen specificity. Base qualities are not recorded, but no much larger clone differs from it by a single base. Library method: the immunoSEQ multiplex PCR assay. RNA was extracted from all samples and reverse transcribed into cDNA, which served as template for TCR sequencing. SuperScript III was used for first-strand cDNA synthesis, primed with a 2:1 mix of oligo-dT and random hexamers. A synthetic immune receptor repertoire was used to gauge amplification bias, and whatever bias remained was removed computationally. The original pipeline was this. Raw reads were preprocessed to remove errors, and CDR3 was defined by IMGT conventions from the conserved cysteine to phenylalanine. Clonality was computed by normalizing Shannon entropy by log2 of the number of productive unique TCRs and subtracting the result from 1. Scalp TCRbeta sequences were cross-referenced with sorted blood CD4 and CD8 repertoires so that the CD4 or CD8 identity of scalp clones could be inferred. TCRdb stores this immuneACCESS table with in-frame sequences only. Part of the clones is absent; in the studies checked, under half of the shortfall reflects unresolved V genes, and no reason is known for the rest. D and trimming come from the DNA, and the V and J calls and clone size come from that table. The sample has over 150,000 clones on record, roughly 50% of them singletons. The ten top clones hold 5.5% of the sample.

The intended sense of this specimen's time point label: about 25 weeks on oral tofacitinib. The treatment or condition label corresponds to: oral pan-JAK inhibitor, 5-10 mg twice daily. From alopecia areata patients, peripheral blood was collected along with lesional scalp punch biopsies. PBMCs were isolated by density centrifugation and stained for CD3, CD4 and CD8, after which CD4+ and CD8+ T cells were sorted on a FACSAria. The V end loses 4 bases and the J end loses 6 bases, and a stretch of 13 bases separates them. Reading the germline V gene gives CDR1 SQVTM and CDR2 ANQGSEA. The CDR3 covers 13 residues, taking in both the cysteine and the phenylalanine. This entry keeps only the CDR3 DNA: 39 bases, framed from base 1.

Here the sequenced sample was CD4+ T cells sorted from blood, taken at week 24, from a patient treated with tofacitinib. The TCR was taken from a human donor with alopecia areata. This chain is built from TRBV29-1 and TRBJ1-5; TRBD1 could be the D gene, as 6 bases match. This receptor carries the CDR3 CSVVGGRGQPQHF. The DNA sequence is given as TGCAGCGTTGTAGGGGGTCGGGGTCAGCCCCAGCATTTT.